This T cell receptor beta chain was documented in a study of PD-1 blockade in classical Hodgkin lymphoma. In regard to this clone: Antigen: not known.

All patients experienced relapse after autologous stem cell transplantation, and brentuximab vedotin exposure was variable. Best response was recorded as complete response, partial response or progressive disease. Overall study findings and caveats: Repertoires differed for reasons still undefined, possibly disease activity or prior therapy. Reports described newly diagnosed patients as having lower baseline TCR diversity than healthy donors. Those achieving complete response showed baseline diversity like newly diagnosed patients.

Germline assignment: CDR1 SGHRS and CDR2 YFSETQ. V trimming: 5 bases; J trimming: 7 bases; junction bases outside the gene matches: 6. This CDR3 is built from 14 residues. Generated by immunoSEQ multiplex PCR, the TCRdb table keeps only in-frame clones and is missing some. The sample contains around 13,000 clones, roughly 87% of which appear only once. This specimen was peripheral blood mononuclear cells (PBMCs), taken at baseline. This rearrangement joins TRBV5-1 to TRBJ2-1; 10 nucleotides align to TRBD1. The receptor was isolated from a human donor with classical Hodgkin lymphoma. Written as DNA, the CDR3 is TGCGCCAGCAGACCCGGGACAGGGGTTAATGAGCAGTTCTTC. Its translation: CASRPGTGVNEQFF.